This TCR beta chain was found in a study of blood T cell repertoires in COVID-19. The overall study: The United States, Italy and Spain were the sources of the acute and convalescent COVID-19 samples. PBMCs, B-cell-depleted T cells, or T cells were the source of the cDNA or gDNA that made up the material.

This CDR3 has 14 residues. CDR1 and CDR2 (germline): SQVTM, ANQGSEA. Deletions cut 2 bases from V and 8 bases from J, with 15 bases between. As handled by the study authors: The authors estimated nucleated cell counts from reference gene primer amplification. Libraries were prepared by immunoSEQ multiplex PCR; TCRdb keeps only in-frame clonotypes and omits some of them. V and J calls and clone size follow that table, whereas D and trimming were derived from the DNA. In the table there are 100,000 to 150,000 clones, about four fifths of which are singletons. The TCR was taken from a man aged 60 to 75 with acute or convalescent COVID-19. The chain employs TRBV29-1 and TRBJ1-4, with D possibly TRBD1 on 6 matching bases. The sequenced sample was peripheral blood. The CDR3 is CSVETGGLGEKLFF. CDR3 nucleotide sequence: TGCAGCGTTGAAACGGGGGGGCTTGGAGAAAAACTGTTTTTT.